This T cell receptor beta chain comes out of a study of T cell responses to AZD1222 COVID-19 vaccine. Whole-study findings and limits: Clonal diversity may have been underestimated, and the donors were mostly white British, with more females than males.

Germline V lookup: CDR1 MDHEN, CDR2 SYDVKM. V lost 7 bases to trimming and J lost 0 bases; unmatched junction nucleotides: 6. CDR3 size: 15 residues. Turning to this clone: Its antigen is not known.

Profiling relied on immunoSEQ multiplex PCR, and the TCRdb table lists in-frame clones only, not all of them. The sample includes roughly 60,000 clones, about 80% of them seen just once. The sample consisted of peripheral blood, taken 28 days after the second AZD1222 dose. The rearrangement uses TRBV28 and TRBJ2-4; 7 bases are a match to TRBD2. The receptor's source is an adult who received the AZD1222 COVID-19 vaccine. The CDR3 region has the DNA TGTGCCAGCATGGGGGGGGACCTAGCCAAAAACATTCAGTACTTC. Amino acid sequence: CASMGGDLAKNIQYF.